This is a list of T cell receptor beta chains from one sample in a study of cytomegalovirus exposure and HLA in healthy donors. Sequenced by immunoSEQ multiplex PCR; TCRdb stores in-frame clones only, minus some. The sample yields about 150,000 clones, more than 70% seen once. Specimen: PBMCs. The receptors were gathered from a man between 18 and 29 years old in good health and CMV-seropositive. The CDR3 runs from the conserved cysteine through the conserved F or W. The D gene is left open where the match is weak. The size of a clone is reported for some rows only, either as once, few or many, or as a class for expanded clones.

TRBJ1-2	TRBD1	TRBV7-2	.	TGTGCCAGCAGCTACTCCGGGACAGGGGAGTATGGCTACACCTTC	CASSYSGTGEYGYTF
TRBJ2-1	TRBD2	TRBV27	.	TGTGCCAGCAGAGACGGGACTACCTCCTACAATGAGCAGTTCTTC	CASRDGTTSYNEQFF
TRBJ1-5	.	TRBV28	.	TGTGCCAGCAGTATCGGGACAATGGGGCAGGGCAATCAGCCCCAGCATTTT	CASSIGTMGQGNQPQHF
TRBJ1-3	.	TRBV28	.	TGTGCCAGCAGTTTACGCCAGGGCTACTCTGGAAACACCATATATTTT	CASSLRQGYSGNTIYF
TRBJ1-2	TRBD1	TRBV27	.	TGTGCCAGCAGTTTCCGAAGGAAAGGGGGCCTCGACTATGGCTACACCTTC	CASSFRRKGGLDYGYTF
TRBJ2-2	.	TRBV19	.	TGTGCCAGTAGTATTAATTACGTCAGGTTCACCGGGGAGCTGTTTTTT	CASSINYVRFTGELFF
TRBJ2-3	TRBD2	TRBV5-4	.	TGTGCCAGCAGCCCTAAGGGACTAGGAGATACGCAGTATTTT	CASSPKGLGDTQYF
TRBJ1-2	.	TRBV13	.	TGTGCCAGCAGCTTAGGAACAGGCGTCACTAACTATGGCTACACCTTC	CASSLGTGVTNYGYTF
TRBJ1-4	.	TRBV5-1	.	TGCGCCAGCAGTTATTCCGGGACTGAAGAAAAACTGTTTTTT	CASSYSGTEEKLFF
TRBJ2-1	TRBD2	TRBV27	few	TGTGCCAGCAAGGTAGCGGGAGGGAATGAGCAGTTCTTC	CASKVAGGNEQFF
TRBJ1-1	TRBD1	TRBV4-1	few	TGCGCCAGCAGCCGGACAGGTATGAACACTGAAGCTTTCTTT	CASSRTGMNTEAFF
TRBJ2-1	.	TRBV27	.	TGTGCCAGCAGTGGCCCCAGCGCCTCCTACAATGAGCAGTTCTTC	CASSGPSASYNEQFF
TRBJ2-7	.	TRBV5-6	.	TGTGCCAGCAGCATCTCTAGCGTTCTTAACTTC	CASSISSVLNF
TRBJ2-7	TRBD1	TRBV2	.	TGTGCCAGCAGGCAGGGGGCGCCTAGTTACGAGCAGTACTTC	CASRQGAPSYEQYF
TRBJ2-6	.	TRBV14	.	TGTGCCAGCAGCGGACTGACGTTCTTATCTGGGGCCAACGTCCTGACTTTC	CASSGLTFLSGANVLTF
TRBJ1-5	.	TRBV2	.	TGTGCCAGCGGGGCAGTGGAGAATCAGCCCCAGCATTTT	CASGAVENQPQHF
TRBJ1-1	TRBD1	TRBV30	.	TGTGCCTGGAGCCGGGACAGGAGGACCGCTGAAGCTTTCTTT	CAWSRDRRTAEAFF
TRBJ2-7	TRBD1	TRBV6-6	few	TGTGCCAGCAGTTACGCACAGGGGGAATACGAGCAGTACTTC	CASSYAQGEYEQYF
TRBJ2-5	TRBD2	TRBV10-1	.	TGCGCCAGCAGTATGACCGGGACTACTGAGACCCAGTACTTC	CASSMTGTTETQYF
TRBJ2-1	TRBD2	TRBV4-2	.	TGTGCCAGCAGCCAACAGCGGGATATTCGTTTCAATGAGCAGTTCTTC	CASSQQRDIRFNEQFF
TRBJ1-2	.	TRBV28	.	TGTGCCAGCAGCGATTCCCCGGGACTCAGGGGCTACACCTTC	CASSDSPGLRGYTF
TRBJ2-5	TRBD2	TRBV7-9	.	TGTGCCAGTGCCCCTGCGGGAGCGGGAGAGACCCAGTACTTC	CASAPAGAGETQYF
TRBJ1-2	TRBD1	TRBV5-1	.	TGCGCCAGCCGGACAGGGCTTAGTATTAACTATGGCTACACCTTC	CASRTGLSINYGYTF
TRBJ2-3	.	TRBV14	.	TGTGCCAGCAGCCAGAGACTGACTGTACCGGTTTCAGATACGCAGTATTTT	CASSQRLTVPVSDTQYF
TRBJ2-1	.	TRBV1	.	TGCACCAGCAGCCACCCCACGGCGGGAGGCGTTTACAATGAGCAGTTCTTC	CTSSHPTAGGVYNEQFF
TRBJ1-1	TRBD1	TRBV28	.	TGTGCCAGCAGTTTATCCCCGTCGGGACAGGCTGAAGCTTTCTTT	CASSLSPSGQAEAFF
TRBJ2-1	TRBD1	TRBV2	.	TGTGCCAGCAGTCCCAGGGGGCGGAATGAGCAGTTCTTC	CASSPRGRNEQFF
TRBJ1-2	.	TRBV30	.	TGTGCCTGGAGTCTAAGGACACCTTATGGCTACACCTTC	CAWSLRTPYGYTF
TRBJ2-7	TRBD2	TRBV28	few	TGTGCCAGCACCTCGACTAGCGAGCTCTACGAGCAGTACTTC	CASTSTSELYEQYF
TRBJ2-2	.	TRBV7-8	.	TGTGCCAGCAGCTCCCGAAGCTTTAGCAGCTCGGTCCCCGGGGAGCTGTTTTTT	CASSSRSFSSSVPGELFF
TRBJ1-1	.	TRBV20-1	few	TGCAGTGCAAAACAGGGTAAGGCTTTCTTT	CSAKQGKAFF
TRBJ2-7	TRBD1	TRBV27	.	TGTGCCAGCAGTTTAGTGAGACAGGGGTTGACCGAGCAGTACTTC	CASSLVRQGLTEQYF
TRBJ2-1	.	TRBV6-1	.	TGTGCCAGCAGTGAAATCGGGATGACCTACAATGAGCAGTTCTTC	CASSEIGMTYNEQFF
TRBJ2-1	.	TRBV11-2	.	TGTGCCAGCAGCCCTAATCACGGGGTCGAGCAGTTCTTC	CASSPNHGVEQFF
TRBJ2-3	TRBD2	TRBV6-1	.	TGTGCCAGCAGTACCTTCGCGGGAGTACCAGATACGCAGTATTTT	CASSTFAGVPDTQYF
TRBJ2-2	.	TRBV30	once	TGTGCCTGGGGCCGGGGATCCGGGGAGCTGTTTTTT	CAWGRGSGELFF
TRBJ1-4	.	TRBV28	.	TGTGCCAGCAGGACCTTGCGTATCGGGAGGGGGACAACTAATGAAAAACTGTTTTTT	CASRTLRIGRGTTNEKLFF
TRBJ1-2	TRBD1	TRBV30	.	TGTGCCTGGAACGGACAGGCATTCTATGGCTACACCTTC	CAWNGQAFYGYTF
TRBJ2-3	.	TRBV18	.	TGTGCCAGCTCACCACGCGACAGAGGTAGCACAGATACGCAGTATTTT	CASSPRDRGSTDTQYF
TRBJ1-5	.	TRBV11-2	.	TGTGCCAGCAGCATCGGACTAGATCAGCCCCAGCATTTT	CASSIGLDQPQHF
TRBJ2-5	TRBD1	TRBV4-1	once	TGCGCCAGCAGCCCTTACCGGGACAGTGTGAGTGAGACCCAGTACTTC	CASSPYRDSVSETQYF
TRBJ1-5	TRBD1	TRBV18	once	TGTGCCAGCTCAAGCGGACAGGGGGCTGGCAATCAGCCCCAGCATTTT	CASSSGQGAGNQPQHF
TRBJ2-5	TRBD2	TRBV5-1	.	TGCGCCAGCAGCTTTTCTAGCGGACTGCAAGAGACCCAGTACTTC	CASSFSSGLQETQYF
TRBJ2-2	.	TRBV7-3	.	TGTGCCAGCAGCTTAAGGGCGAGTGGGACCGGGGAGCTGTTTTTT	CASSLRASGTGELFF
TRBJ2-7	.	TRBV7-8	.	TGTGCCAGCAGCTTTAACGCGGGACGTGCCTACGAGCAGTACTTC	CASSFNAGRAYEQYF
TRBJ1-3	.	TRBV28	.	TGTGCCAGCAGTTTATTGTGGGGAGCTGGAAACACCATATATTTT	CASSLLWGAGNTIYF
TRBJ1-1	TRBD1	TRBV28	.	TGTGCCAGCAGAGGACAGGGGGATACTGAAGCTTTCTTT	CASRGQGDTEAFF
TRBJ1-2	.	TRBV7-9	.	TGTGCCAGCAGCTCTTCGACGGGAAGGTATGGCTACACCTTC	CASSSSTGRYGYTF
TRBJ2-3	.	TRBV6-1	.	TGTGCCAGCAGGGCAGGCTTTTCCACAGATACGCAGTATTTT	CASRAGFSTDTQYF
TRBJ2-3	.	TRBV5-1	.	TGCCCCAGCAGCTTGGCTAGGGGCCGTGGAGATACGCAGTATTTT	CPSSLARGRGDTQYF
TRBJ1-2	TRBD1	TRBV14	.	TGTGCCAGCAGCCCTGGGACAGGGGGCTATGTTTGGTATGGCTACCCCTTC	CASSPGTGGYVWYGYPF
TRBJ1-2	TRBD1	TRBV18	.	TGTGCCAGCTCCCAAGACAGGGGGCGCAGCTACACCTTC	CASSQDRGRSYTF
TRBJ2-7	.	TRBV6-1	.	TGTGCCAGCAGCGTAACTAGTCCCTCCTACGAGCAGTACTTC	CASSVTSPSYEQYF